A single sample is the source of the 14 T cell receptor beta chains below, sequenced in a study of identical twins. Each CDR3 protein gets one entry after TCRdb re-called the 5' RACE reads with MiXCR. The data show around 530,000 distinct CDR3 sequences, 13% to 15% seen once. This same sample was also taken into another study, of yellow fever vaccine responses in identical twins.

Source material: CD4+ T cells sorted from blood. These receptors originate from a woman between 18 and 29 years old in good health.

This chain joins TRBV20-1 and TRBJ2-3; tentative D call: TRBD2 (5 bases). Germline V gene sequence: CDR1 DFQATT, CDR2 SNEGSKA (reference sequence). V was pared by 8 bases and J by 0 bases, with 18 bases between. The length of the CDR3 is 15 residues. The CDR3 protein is CSLTKSGASTDTQYF. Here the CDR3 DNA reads TGCAGTCTCACTAAAAGCGGCGCTAGCACAGATACGCAGTATTTT.

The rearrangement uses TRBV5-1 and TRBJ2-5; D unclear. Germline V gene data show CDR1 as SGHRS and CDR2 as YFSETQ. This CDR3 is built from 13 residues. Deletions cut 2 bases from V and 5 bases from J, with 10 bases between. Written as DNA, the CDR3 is TGCGCCAGCAGCTTTACGGCCGCCGAGACCCAGTACTTC. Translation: CASSFTAAETQYF.

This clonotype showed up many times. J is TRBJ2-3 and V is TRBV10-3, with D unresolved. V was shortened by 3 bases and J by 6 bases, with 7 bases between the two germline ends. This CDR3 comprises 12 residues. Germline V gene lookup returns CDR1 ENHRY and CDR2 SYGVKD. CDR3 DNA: TGTGCCATCAGTGAAGCCGAGGATACGCAGTATTTT. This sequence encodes CAISEAEDTQYF.

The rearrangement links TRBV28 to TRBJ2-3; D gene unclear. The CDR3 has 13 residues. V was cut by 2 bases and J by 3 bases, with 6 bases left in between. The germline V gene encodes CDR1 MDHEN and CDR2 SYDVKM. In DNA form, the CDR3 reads TGTGCCAGCAGTTTACCAGAGACAGATACGCAGTATTTT. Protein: CASSLPETDTQYF.

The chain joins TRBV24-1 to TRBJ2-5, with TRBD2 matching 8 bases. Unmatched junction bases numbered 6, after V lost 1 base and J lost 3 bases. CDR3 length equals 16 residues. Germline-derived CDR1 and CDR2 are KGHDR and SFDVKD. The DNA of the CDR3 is TGTGCCACCAGTGATTTTGGGACTAGTTTGGAAGAGACCCAGTACTTC. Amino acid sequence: CATSDFGTSLEETQYF.

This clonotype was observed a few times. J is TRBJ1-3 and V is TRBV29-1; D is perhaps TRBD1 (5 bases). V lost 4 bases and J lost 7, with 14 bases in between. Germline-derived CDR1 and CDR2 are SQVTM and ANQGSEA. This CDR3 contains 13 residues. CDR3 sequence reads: CSVVNGGSNTIYF. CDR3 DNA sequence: TGCAGCGTTGTTAACGGGGGGTCGAACACCATATATTTT.

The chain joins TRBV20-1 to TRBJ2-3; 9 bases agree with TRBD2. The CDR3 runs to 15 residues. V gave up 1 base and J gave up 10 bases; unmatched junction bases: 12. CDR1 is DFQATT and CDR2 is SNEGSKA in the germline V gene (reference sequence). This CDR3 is CSARVPGLAFEAQYF. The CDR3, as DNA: TGCAGTGCTAGAGTTCCTGGACTAGCGTTCGAAGCGCAGTATTTT.

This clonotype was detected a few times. The CDR3 coding sequence is TGTGCCAGCAGAACGACAAGACAGGCGAACACTGAAGCTTTCTTT. Protein product: CASRTTRQANTEAFF. The chain joins TRBV12-3 or TRBV12-4 to TRBJ1-1; tentatively, D is TRBD1 (6 bases). The CDR3 covers 15 residues. The V end was cut by 6 bases, the J end by 1 base, with 15 bases between.

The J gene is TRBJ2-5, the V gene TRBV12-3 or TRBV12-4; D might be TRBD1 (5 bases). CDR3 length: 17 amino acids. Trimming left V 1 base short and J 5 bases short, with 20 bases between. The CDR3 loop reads CASSLGRFVRVPETQYF. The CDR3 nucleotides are TGTGCCAGCAGTTTAGGGCGGTTCGTCAGGGTTCCGGAGACCCAGTACTTC.

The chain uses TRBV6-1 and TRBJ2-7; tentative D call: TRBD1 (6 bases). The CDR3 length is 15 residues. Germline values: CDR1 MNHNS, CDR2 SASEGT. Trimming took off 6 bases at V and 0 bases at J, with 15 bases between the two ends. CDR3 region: CASSKSRGFSYEQYF. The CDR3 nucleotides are TGTGCCAGCAGCAAGAGCAGGGGTTTCTCCTACGAGCAGTACTTC.

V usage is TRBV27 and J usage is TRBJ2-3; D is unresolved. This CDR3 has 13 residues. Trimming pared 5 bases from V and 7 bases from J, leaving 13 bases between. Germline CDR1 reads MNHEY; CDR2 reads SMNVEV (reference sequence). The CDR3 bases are TGTGCCAGCAGTGAGGTCCCCACTTATACGCAGTATTTT. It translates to CASSEVPTYTQYF.

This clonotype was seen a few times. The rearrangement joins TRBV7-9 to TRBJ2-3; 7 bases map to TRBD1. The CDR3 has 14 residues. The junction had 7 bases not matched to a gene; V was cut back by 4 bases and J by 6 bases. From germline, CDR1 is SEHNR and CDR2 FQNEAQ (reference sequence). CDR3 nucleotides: TGTGCCAGCAGCTCGCCCGACAGGGAGGATACGCAGTATTTT. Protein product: CASSSPDREDTQYF.

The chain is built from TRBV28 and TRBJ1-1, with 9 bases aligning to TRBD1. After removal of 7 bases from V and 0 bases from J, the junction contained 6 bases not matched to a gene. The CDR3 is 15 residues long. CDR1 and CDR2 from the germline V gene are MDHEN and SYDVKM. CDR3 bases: TGTGCCAGCAACGGAGGGACAGGGATGAACACTGAAGCTTTCTTT. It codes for CASNGGTGMNTEAFF.

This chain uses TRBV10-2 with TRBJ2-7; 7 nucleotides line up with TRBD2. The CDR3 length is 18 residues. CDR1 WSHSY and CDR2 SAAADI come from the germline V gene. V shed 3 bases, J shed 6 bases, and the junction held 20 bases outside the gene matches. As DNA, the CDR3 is TGCGCCAGCAGTGAAGTCAGGGCACTGGGGAGGGGCGGTTCCGAGCAGTACTTC. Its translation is CASSEVRALGRGGSEQYF.